This T cell receptor (beta chain) was identified in a study of cytomegalovirus exposure and HLA in healthy donors. General study points: A later analysis revealed that TCR association rates differed between HLA loci, peaking at DRB1 and bottoming out at HLA-C. Researchers reported in a later analysis that a missense DCLRE1C variant was tied to TCR beta V- and J-gene trimming. Later analysis identified over 15,000 TCR beta sequences associated with HLA alleles, using a false discovery rate threshold of 0.05.

This clone has just a few counts. No antigen is known for it. The PCR employed 60 Vbeta primers together with 13 Jbeta primers. TCRdb's table, derived via immunoSEQ multiplex PCR, lists solely in-frame clones and lacks some. Here the sample spans about 130,000 clones, approximately 89% being singletons. The CDR3 extends over 14 amino acids. V was pared by 4 bases and J by 4 bases, with 2 bases of the junction left unmatched. Germline V gene lookup returns CDR1 SGHVS and CDR2 FNYEAQ. The chain employs TRBV7-6 and TRBJ1-5; TRBD1 aligns across 9 bases. This receptor was identified in a woman in her 30s in good health and CMV-seropositive. Input material: PBMCs. The CDR3 region has the DNA TGTGCCAGCAGCTCCGGGACAGGGAATCAGCCCCAGCATTTT. This gives the protein CASSSGTGNQPQHF.